This entry lists 29 T cell receptor beta chains sequenced from one sample in a study of identical twins. Each CDR3 protein is one row after TCRdb ran MiXCR on the 5' RACE reads. The sample shows about 660,000 distinct CDR3 sequences, 8.5% to 9% of them seen only once. This sample was also put to use in a study of yellow fever vaccine responses in identical twins.

Sequencing used PBMCs. Receptor source: a woman between 18 and 30 years old in good health.

J is TRBJ2-7 and V is TRBV5-1, with 8 bases matching TRBD2. CDR1 is SGHRS and CDR2 is YFSETQ in the germline V gene. J lost 1 base, V lost 3 bases, and 12 bases had no gene match. The CDR3 has 17 amino acids. CDR3 residues: CASSSSAGGLRSYEQYF. The CDR3 bases are TGCGCCAGCAGCTCTTCCGCGGGGGGCCTTAGGTCCTACGAGCAGTACTTC.

A word on this clonotype: One junction end disagrees with the germline gene, perhaps due to a read error. V and J are TRBV7-7 and TRBJ2-5; perhaps TRBD1 as D (5 bases). There are 13 residues in the CDR3. Per germline, CDR1 SSHAT and CDR2 FNYEAQ (reference sequence). The CDR3 sequence: CASSFSGKETQYF. DNA for the CDR3: TGTGCTAGCAGCTTCTCAGGGAAGGAGACCCAGTACTTC.

This clonotype was detected a few times. In DNA, the CDR3 is TGTGCCAGCAGGGCAGGGACTAGCGGGAAACTCTACAATGAGCAGTTCTTC. As protein: CASRAGTSGKLYNEQFF. V gene TRBV2 combines with J gene TRBJ2-1; 13 bases line up with TRBD2. The CDR3 spans 17 residues. V was pared by 6 bases and J by 3 bases, with 8 bases of the junction left unmatched. Germline loops: CDR1 SNHLY, CDR2 FYNNEI.

In its sample, this clonotype was seen a few times. The genes are TRBV12-3 or TRBV12-4 and TRBJ2-7; TRBD1 or TRBD2 may be the D gene (6 bases each). This CDR3 has 13 residues. Trimming pared 6 bases from V and 9 bases from J, leaving 18 bases between. In DNA, the CDR3 is TGTGCCAGCAGCTCAGGAGGGGGATTGGGGCAGTACTTC. This gives the protein CASSSGGGLGQYF.

This clonotype was detected a few times. The chain combines TRBV4-2 with TRBJ2-7; 11 bases line up with TRBD2. The CDR3 loop spans 18 amino acids. After removal of 4 bases from V and 2 bases from J, the junction contained 13 bases not matched to a gene. The V gene's germline CDR1 is LGHNA and CDR2 YNFKEQ. The CDR3 sequence: CASSPTTGLAVGTYEQYF. The CDR3 DNA follows: TGTGCCAGCAGCCCCACAACGGGACTAGCGGTGGGAACCTACGAGCAGTACTTC.

The chain recombines TRBV7-9 with TRBJ2-7; D uncertain. Trimming cost V 2 bases and J 1 base, with 12 bases left between them. This CDR3 comprises 15 residues. Germline CDR1 is SEHNR and CDR2 is FQNEAQ (reference sequence). CDR3 region: CASSLHVTISYEQYF. The CDR3 coding sequence is TGTGCCAGCAGCTTACACGTTACTATTTCCTACGAGCAGTACTTC.

The rearrangement joins TRBV5-6 to TRBJ2-2; TRBD1 is a possible D gene (6 bases). The CDR3 length is 16 residues. Per the germline V gene, CDR1 is SGHDT and CDR2 is YYEEEE. V gave up 0 bases and J gave up 6 bases, with 15 bases separating them. CDR3 DNA sequence: TGTGCCAGCAGCTTGGTTAACAGGGTCGTGGCCGGGGAGCTGTTTTTT. Its translation: CASSLVNRVVAGELFF.

This clonotype was found a few times. The chain carries TRBV20-1 and TRBJ1-5; perhaps TRBD1 as D (6 bases). CDR1 is DFQATT, CDR2 SNEGSKA, per germline (reference sequence). Trimming cost V 3 bases and J 13 bases, with 19 bases left between them. The CDR3 loop spans 13 amino acids. This CDR3 is CSASSQGGGGQHF. CDR3 DNA sequence: TGCAGTGCTAGCTCTCAAGGGGGGGGAGGACAGCATTTT.

This clonotype has a count of ten or more. This chain joins TRBV20-1 and TRBJ1-2, with TRBD1 matching 8 bases. V trimming: 6 bases; J trimming: 5 bases; junction bases outside the gene matches: 8. Germline V gene data show CDR1 as DFQATT and CDR2 as SNEGSKA (reference sequence). The CDR3 has 13 residues. DNA for the CDR3: TGCAGTGCCCGCGACGGACAGGGATATGGCTACACCTTC. This encodes CSARDGQGYGYTF.

The chain is built from TRBV6-4 and TRBJ2-7; 8 nucleotides line up with TRBD2. The CDR3 loop spans 15 amino acids. The junction had 14 bases not matched to a gene; V was cut back by 7 bases and J by 6 bases. CDR1 and CDR2 from the germline V gene are MRHNA and SNTAGT. Written as DNA, the CDR3 is TGTGCCAGCAACTTTATACTAGCGGAGGAAAGCGAGCAGTACTTC. Protein: CASNFILAEESEQYF.

This clonotype came up many times. The chain joins TRBV3-1 to TRBJ2-2, with a tentative D call TRBD1 (5 bases). This CDR3 has 14 amino acids. Germline CDR1 LGHDT, CDR2 YNNKEL (reference sequence). The ends were cut back, 0 bases at V and 4 bases at J, with 6 bases in the middle. CDR3 in amino acids: CASSQEGLTGELFF. CDR3 DNA sequence: TGTGCCAGCAGCCAAGAGGGGCTCACCGGGGAGCTGTTTTTT.

This clonotype was recorded many times. The CDR3 loop is CASSLEPIKQYSNQPQHF. The CDR3 bases are TGCGCCAGCAGCTTGGAACCTATCAAACAATATAGCAATCAGCCCCAGCATTTT. The V gene is TRBV5-1, the J gene TRBJ1-5; D gene unclear. V was trimmed by 0 bases and J by 0 bases, leaving 16 bases between them. Looked up from germline, CDR1 is SGHRS and CDR2 is YFSETQ. The CDR3 covers 18 residues.

The rearrangement links TRBV25-1 to TRBJ1-3, with D unclear. The CDR3 contains 13 residues. CDR1 and CDR2 from the germline V gene are MGHDK and SYGVNS. V was cut by 8 bases and J by 0 bases, with 8 bases left in between. CDR3 in DNA: TGTGCCAGCTCGGGTCCCTCTGGAAACACCATATATTTT. It specifies CASSGPSGNTIYF.

This sequence joins TRBV7-2 and TRBJ2-7; 8 bases align to TRBD1. In germline, CDR1 is SGHTA, CDR2 FQGNSA. The V segment lost 4 bases and the J segment 2 bases; nucleotides outside the gene matches: 13. The CDR3 is 17 residues long. The CDR3 protein is CASSYISGGGDPYEQYF. The CDR3 DNA follows: TGTGCCAGCAGCTACATATCAGGGGGCGGGGACCCCTACGAGCAGTACTTC.

This clonotype was seen more than once but under ten times. CDR3 loop: CASSFEVAAEAFF. The CDR3 DNA reads as TGTGCCAGCAGTTTTGAAGTAGCGGCTGAAGCTTTCTTT. This chain joins TRBV27 and TRBJ1-1; D remains unclear. This CDR3 has 13 residues. V was trimmed by 3 bases and J by 6 bases, leaving 11 bases between them. CDR1 and CDR2 (germline): MNHEY, SMNVEV (reference sequence).

This clonotype was seen only once. The V gene is TRBV20-1, the J gene TRBJ2-2, with D unresolved. Germline V lookup: CDR1 DFQATT, CDR2 SNEGSKA (reference sequence). This CDR3 region has 13 residues. Trimming stripped 3 bases from V and 6 bases from J, with 11 bases between. CDR3 DNA: TGCAGTGCTAGTTTCGGGCTAGCCGGGGAGCTGTTTTTT. Protein sequence: CSASFGLAGELFF.

CDR3 in DNA: TGTGCCAGCAGAACTGAAACGGGCGGCACCGGGGAGCTGTTTTTT. Amino acid sequence: CASRTETGGTGELFF. The gene calls are TRBV6-1 and TRBJ2-2; D is ambiguous. The CDR3 consists of 15 residues. Trimming took 6 bases from V and 4 from J, leaving 15 bases between them. Germline V gives CDR1 MNHNS, CDR2 SASEGT.

V gene TRBV15 combines with J gene TRBJ2-7; 7 bases align to TRBD1. The CDR3 consists of 15 residues. Germline V gene lookup returns CDR1 LNHNV and CDR2 YYDKDF (reference sequence). Trimming removed 3 bases from V and 2 bases from J; junction bases left unmatched: 7. CDR3: CATSSTGTVAYEQYF. The CDR3 bases are TGTGCCACCAGCAGCACCGGGACAGTTGCCTACGAGCAGTACTTC.

This clonotype was detected many times. The genes are TRBV7-9 and TRBJ1-5, with 10 positions matching TRBD1. This CDR3 region has 15 residues. CDR1 SEHNR and CDR2 FQNEAQ come from the germline V gene (reference sequence). Germline trimming cut 5 bases from V and 3 bases from J; bases unmatched to any gene: 4. The CDR3 is CASSLGTGVNQPQHF. The CDR3 DNA sequence: TGTGCCAGCAGCCTCGGGACAGGGGTCAATCAGCCCCAGCATTTT.

This clonotype was seen many times. V usage is TRBV7-2 and J usage is TRBJ2-1, with 8 bases aligning to TRBD2. J gave up 6 bases and V 0 bases, and 4 bases lay outside the gene matches. The CDR3 covers 15 residues. Germline loops: CDR1 SGHTA, CDR2 FQGNSA. CDR3: CASSLAPGGFNEQFF. CDR3 in DNA: TGTGCCAGCAGCTTAGCTCCGGGGGGGTTCAATGAGCAGTTCTTC.

This clonotype was seen repeatedly, ten times or more. The chain joins TRBV4-3 to TRBJ1-2; 11 bases are a match to TRBD1. Germline loops: CDR1 LGHNA, CDR2 YSLEER. This CDR3 is built from 17 residues. The trim removed 0 bases at V and 1 base at J, leaving 4 bases unmatched. The chain's CDR3 is CASSQDWGQGDNYGYTF. CDR3 nucleotide sequence: TGCGCCAGCAGCCAAGATTGGGGACAGGGGGATAACTATGGCTACACCTTC.

This clonotype has more than one count but fewer than ten. The chain uses TRBV6-5 and TRBJ2-7; TRBD1 is a possible D gene (7 bases). V lost 4 bases, J lost 4 bases, and 20 bases lay in between. The germline V gene encodes CDR1 MNHEY and CDR2 SVGAGI. The CDR3 consists of 16 residues. The DNA of the CDR3 is TGTGCCAGCAGTTCCAGAATACAGGGGAGGAGGTACGAGCAGTACTTC. This encodes CASSSRIQGRRYEQYF.

This clonotype was counted a few times. V is TRBV29-1 and J is TRBJ2-3; 10 bases are a match to TRBD2. Trimming removed 4 bases from V and 2 bases from J; junction bases left unmatched: 9. Germline V lookup: CDR1 SQVTM, CDR2 ANQGSEA. The CDR3 spans 16 residues. The CDR3 DNA is TGCAGCGTTGTGGGACTAGCGTCAGGGTACACAGATACGCAGTATTTT. Its translation: CSVVGLASGYTDTQYF.

This rearrangement joins TRBV28 to TRBJ2-7; no reliable D call. The CDR3 runs 12 residues. Germline CDR1 is MDHEN and CDR2 is SYDVKM. V was cut by 7 bases and J by 0 bases, with 7 bases left in between. CDR3 sequence reads: CASNQNSYEQYF. Written as DNA, the CDR3 is TGTGCCAGCAACCAGAACTCCTACGAGCAGTACTTC.

The CDR3 sequence: CASSRLDSSYNEQFF. The CDR3 bases are TGTGCCAGCAGTCGACTCGACTCTTCCTACAATGAGCAGTTCTTC. The rearrangement uses TRBV28 and TRBJ2-1; D remains ambiguous. The V gene's germline CDR1 is MDHEN and CDR2 SYDVKM. CDR3 length: 15 residues. Trimming stripped 5 bases from V and 1 base from J, with 12 bases between.

This clonotype was observed a handful of times. The V gene is TRBV3-1, the J gene TRBJ1-5, with 11 positions matching TRBD1. Germline V gives CDR1 LGHDT, CDR2 YNNKEL (reference sequence). Trimming at V came to 0 bases and at J to 3 bases, leaving 7 bases not matched to a gene. This CDR3 region has 18 residues. The CDR3 region has the DNA TGTGCCAGCAGCCAAGATGAGGACAGGGGGCCACTCAATCAGCCCCAGCATTTT. The encoded protein is CASSQDEDRGPLNQPQHF.

This clonotype has more than one count but fewer than ten. The chain uses TRBV20-1 and TRBJ2-1; D is uncertain. The CDR3 is 13 residues long. Germline CDR1 is DFQATT and CDR2 is SNEGSKA (reference sequence). V dropped 2 bases and J dropped 5 bases, with 10 bases sitting between them. The CDR3 here is CSARNDHNNEQFF. The CDR3 DNA is TGCAGTGCTAGAAACGATCATAACAATGAGCAGTTCTTC.

This clonotype was seen at least ten times. The rearrangement uses TRBV5-1 and TRBJ2-2; weak D call: TRBD1 (7 bases). The CDR3 is made up of 14 amino acids. Trimming removed 5 bases at V and 4 bases at J, with 12 bases between. The germline gives CDR1 SGHRS, CDR2 YFSETQ. The CDR3 DNA follows: TGCGCCAGCAGTACAGGGGACTTCACCGGGGAGCTGTTTTTT. Translation: CASSTGDFTGELFF.

This clonotype was counted a few times. In DNA, the CDR3 is TGTGCCAGCAGTTACGCCCCCCAGGGACTAGCTGGCGAGACCCAGTACTTC. This sequence encodes CASSYAPQGLAGETQYF. This chain joins TRBV6-2 or TRBV6-3 and TRBJ2-5; 9 bases are a match to TRBD2. The ends lost 2 bases at V and 5 bases at J; junction bases unmatched: 12. In germline, CDR1 is MNHEY, CDR2 SVGEGT. CDR3 length: 17 amino acids.